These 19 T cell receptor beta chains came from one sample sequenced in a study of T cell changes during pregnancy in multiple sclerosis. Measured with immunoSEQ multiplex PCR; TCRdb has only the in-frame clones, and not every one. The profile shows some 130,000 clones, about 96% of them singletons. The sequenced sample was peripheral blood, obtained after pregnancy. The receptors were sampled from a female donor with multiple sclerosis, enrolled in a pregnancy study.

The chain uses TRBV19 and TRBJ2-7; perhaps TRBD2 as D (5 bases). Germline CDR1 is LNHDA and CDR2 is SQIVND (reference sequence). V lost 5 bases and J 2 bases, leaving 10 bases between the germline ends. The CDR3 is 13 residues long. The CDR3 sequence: CASSRTVTYEQYF. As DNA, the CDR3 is TGTGCCAGTAGTCGGACTGTTACCTACGAGCAGTACTTC.

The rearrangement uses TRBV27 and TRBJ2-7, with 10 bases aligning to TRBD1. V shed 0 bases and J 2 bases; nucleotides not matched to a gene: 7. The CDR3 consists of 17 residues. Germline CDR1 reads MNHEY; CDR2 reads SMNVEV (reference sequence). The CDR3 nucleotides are TGTGCCAGCAGTTTATCCCCCGCCGGGACAGGGGCCTACGAGCAGTACTTC. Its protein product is CASSLSPAGTGAYEQYF.

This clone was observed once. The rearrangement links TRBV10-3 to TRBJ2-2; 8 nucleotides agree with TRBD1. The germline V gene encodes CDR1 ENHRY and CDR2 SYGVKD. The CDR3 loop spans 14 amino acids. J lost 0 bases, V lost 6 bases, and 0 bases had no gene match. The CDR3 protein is CAIRQGANTGELFF. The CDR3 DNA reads TGTGCCATCAGACAGGGGGCGAACACCGGGGAGCTGTTTTTT.

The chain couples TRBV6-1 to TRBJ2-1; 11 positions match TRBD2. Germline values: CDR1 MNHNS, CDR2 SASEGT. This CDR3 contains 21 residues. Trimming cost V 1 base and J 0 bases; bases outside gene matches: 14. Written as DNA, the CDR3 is TGTGCCAGCAGTGAAGAAACCGGGACTAGCGGTTTCTCAAGCTCCTACAATGAGCAGTTCTTC. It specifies CASSEETGTSGFSSSYNEQFF.

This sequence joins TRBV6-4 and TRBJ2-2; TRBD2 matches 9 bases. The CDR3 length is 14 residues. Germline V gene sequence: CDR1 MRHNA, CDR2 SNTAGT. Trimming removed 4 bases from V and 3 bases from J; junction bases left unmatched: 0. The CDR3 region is CASSGLADTGELFF. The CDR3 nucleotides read TGTGCCAGCAGTGGACTAGCGGACACCGGGGAGCTGTTTTTT.

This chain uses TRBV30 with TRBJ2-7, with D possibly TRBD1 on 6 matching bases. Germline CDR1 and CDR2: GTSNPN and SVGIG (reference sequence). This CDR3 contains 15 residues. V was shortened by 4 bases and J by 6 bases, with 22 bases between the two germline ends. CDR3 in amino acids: CAWTARSTGNLEQYF. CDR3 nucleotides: TGTGCCTGGACCGCTCGTTCAACAGGGAATCTCGAGCAGTACTTC. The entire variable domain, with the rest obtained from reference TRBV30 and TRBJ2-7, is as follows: SQTIHQWPATLVQPVGSPLSLECTVEGTSNPNLYWYRQAAGRGLQLLFYSVGIGQISSEVPQNLSASRPQDRQFILSSKKLLLSDSGFYLCAWTARSTGNLEQYFGPGTRLTVT.

The CDR3 DNA reads as TGTGCCAGCACCCAAAACACTGAAGCTTTCTTT. Its translation: CASTQNTEAFF. The chain is built from TRBV28 and TRBJ1-1; D remains ambiguous. From germline, CDR1 is MDHEN and CDR2 SYDVKM. The V and J ends lost 7 bases and 2 bases respectively, with 5 bases between them. The CDR3 length is 11 residues.

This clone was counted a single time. CDR3 amino acids: CASSSLVGQYF. The CDR3 DNA follows: TGTGCCAGCAGCTCTTTAGTTGGGCAGTACTTC. The chain couples TRBV7-9 to TRBJ2-7; unclear D gene. The CDR3 totals 11 residues. V shed 4 bases and J shed 9 bases, with 10 bases lying between them. Germline CDR1 is SEHNR and CDR2 is FQNEAQ (reference sequence).

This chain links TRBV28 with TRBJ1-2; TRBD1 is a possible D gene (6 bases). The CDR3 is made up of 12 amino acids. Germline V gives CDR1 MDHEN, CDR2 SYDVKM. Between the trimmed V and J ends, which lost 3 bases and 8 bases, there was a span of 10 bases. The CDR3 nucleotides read TGTGCCAGCAGTTTGACAGGAGGCGGCTACACCTTC. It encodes CASSLTGGGYTF.

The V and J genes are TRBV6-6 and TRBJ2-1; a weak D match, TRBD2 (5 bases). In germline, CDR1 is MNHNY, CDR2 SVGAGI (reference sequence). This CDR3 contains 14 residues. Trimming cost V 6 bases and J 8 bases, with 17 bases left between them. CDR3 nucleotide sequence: TGTGCCAGCAGCCCCGGGGAGCGAGTCGATGAGCAGTTCTTC. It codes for CASSPGERVDEQFF.

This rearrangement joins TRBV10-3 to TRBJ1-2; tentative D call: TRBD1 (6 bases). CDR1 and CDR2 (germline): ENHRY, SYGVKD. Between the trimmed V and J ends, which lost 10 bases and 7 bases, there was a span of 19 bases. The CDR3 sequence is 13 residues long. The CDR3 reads CATWTVLGVGYTF. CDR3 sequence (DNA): TGTGCCACCTGGACAGTCTTGGGGGTTGGCTACACCTTC.

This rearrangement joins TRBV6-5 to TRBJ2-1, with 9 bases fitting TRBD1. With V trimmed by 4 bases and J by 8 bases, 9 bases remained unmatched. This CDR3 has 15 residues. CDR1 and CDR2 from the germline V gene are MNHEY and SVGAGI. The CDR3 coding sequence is TGTGCCAGCAGTTTCGCCGGGACAGGGATCGATGAGCAGTTCTTC. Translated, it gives CASSFAGTGIDEQFF.

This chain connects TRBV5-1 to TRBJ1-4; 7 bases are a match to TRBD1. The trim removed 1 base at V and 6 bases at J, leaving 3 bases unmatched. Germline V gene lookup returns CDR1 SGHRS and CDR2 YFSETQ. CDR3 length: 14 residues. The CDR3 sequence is CASSLTGVYEKLFF. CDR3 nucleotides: TGCGCCAGCAGCTTGACAGGGGTTTATGAAAAACTGTTTTTT.

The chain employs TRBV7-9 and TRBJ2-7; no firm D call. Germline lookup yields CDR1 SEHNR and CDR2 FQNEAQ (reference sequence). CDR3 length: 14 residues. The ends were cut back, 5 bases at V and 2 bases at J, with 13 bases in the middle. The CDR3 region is CASSRGAVPYEQYF. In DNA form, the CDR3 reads TGTGCCAGCAGCCGCGGCGCGGTCCCCTACGAGCAGTACTTC.

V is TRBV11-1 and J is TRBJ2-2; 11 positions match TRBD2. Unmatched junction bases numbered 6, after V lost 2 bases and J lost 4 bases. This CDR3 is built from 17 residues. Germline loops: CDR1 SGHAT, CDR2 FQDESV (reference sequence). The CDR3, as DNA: TGTGCCAGCAGCTTATTAGCGGGAGGGCCGACCACCGGGGAGCTGTTTTTT. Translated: CASSLLAGGPTTGELFF.

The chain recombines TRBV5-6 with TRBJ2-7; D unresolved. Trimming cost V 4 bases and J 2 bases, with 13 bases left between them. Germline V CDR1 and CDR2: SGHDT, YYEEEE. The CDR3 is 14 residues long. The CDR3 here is CASSPVGVPYEQYF. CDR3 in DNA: TGTGCCAGCAGCCCGGTTGGAGTCCCCTACGAGCAGTACTTC. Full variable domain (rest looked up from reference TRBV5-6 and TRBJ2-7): DAGVTQSPTHLIKTRGQQVTLRCSPKSGHDTVSWYQQALGQGPQFIFQYYEEEERQRGNFPDRFSGHQFPNYSSELNVNALLLGDSALYLCASSPVGVPYEQYFGPGTRLTVT.

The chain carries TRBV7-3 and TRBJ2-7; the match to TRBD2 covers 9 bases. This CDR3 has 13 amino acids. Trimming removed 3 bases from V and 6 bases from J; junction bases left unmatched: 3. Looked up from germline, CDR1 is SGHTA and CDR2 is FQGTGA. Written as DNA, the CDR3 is TGTGCCAGCAGCTTCGCGGGAGGGTTCGAGCAGTACTTC. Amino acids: CASSFAGGFEQYF.

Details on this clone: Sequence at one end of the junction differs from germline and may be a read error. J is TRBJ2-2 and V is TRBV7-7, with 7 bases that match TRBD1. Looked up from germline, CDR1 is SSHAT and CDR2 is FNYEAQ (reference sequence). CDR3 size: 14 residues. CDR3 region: CASSLGGPPGELFF. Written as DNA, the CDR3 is TGTGCTAGCAGCTTAGGGGGCCCCCCCGGGGAGCTGTTTTTT.

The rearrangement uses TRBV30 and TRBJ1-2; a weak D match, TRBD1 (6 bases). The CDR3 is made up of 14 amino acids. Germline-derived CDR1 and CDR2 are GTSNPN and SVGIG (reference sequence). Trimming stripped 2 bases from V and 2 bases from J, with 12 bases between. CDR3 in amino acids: CAWSSGQGNYGYTF. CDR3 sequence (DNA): TGTGCCTGGAGTTCTGGTCAGGGGAACTATGGCTACACCTTC.